This T cell receptor (beta chain) appears in the sequencing data of a study of cytomegalovirus exposure and HLA in healthy donors. The PCR was carried out with 60 Vbeta primers and 13 Jbeta primers. Assay: immunoSEQ multiplex PCR; the TCRdb copy retains only in-frame clones and omits some. The table shows about 210,000 clones, with about 80% occurring only once. The germline gives CDR1 SGHNT, CDR2 YENEEA. CDR3 length: 15 amino acids. Trimming pared 5 bases from V and 2 bases from J, leaving 14 bases between. The V gene is TRBV11-3, the J gene TRBJ2-3, with a tentative D call TRBD2 (6 bases). The sample comprised PBMCs. The clonotype was recovered from a man aged 35 to 55 in good health and CMV-seropositive. The CDR3 DNA sequence: TGTGCCAGCAGCCCTGGGACTGACCACACAGATACGCAGTATTTT. This codes for CASSPGTDHTDTQYF.